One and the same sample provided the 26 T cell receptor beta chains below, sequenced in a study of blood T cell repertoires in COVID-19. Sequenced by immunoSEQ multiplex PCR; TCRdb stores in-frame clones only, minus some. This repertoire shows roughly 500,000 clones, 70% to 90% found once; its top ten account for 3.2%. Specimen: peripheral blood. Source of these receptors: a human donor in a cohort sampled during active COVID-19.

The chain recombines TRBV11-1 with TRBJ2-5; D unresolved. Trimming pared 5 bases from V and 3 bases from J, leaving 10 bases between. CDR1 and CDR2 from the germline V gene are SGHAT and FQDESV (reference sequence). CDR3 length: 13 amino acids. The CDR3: CASSREAEETQYF. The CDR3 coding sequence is TGTGCCAGCAGCCGAGAGGCAGAAGAGACCCAGTACTTC.

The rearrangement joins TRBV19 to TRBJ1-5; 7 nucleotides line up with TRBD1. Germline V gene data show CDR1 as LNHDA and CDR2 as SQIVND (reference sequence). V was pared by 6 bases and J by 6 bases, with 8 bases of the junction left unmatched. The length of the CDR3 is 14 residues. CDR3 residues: CASSRTGVSQPQHF. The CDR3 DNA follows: TGTGCCAGTAGCCGGACAGGAGTGAGTCAGCCCCAGCATTTT.

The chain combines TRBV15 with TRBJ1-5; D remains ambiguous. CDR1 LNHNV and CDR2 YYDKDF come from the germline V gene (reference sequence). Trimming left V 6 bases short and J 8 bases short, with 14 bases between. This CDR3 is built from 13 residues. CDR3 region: CATSNSGWEPQHF. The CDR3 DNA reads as TGTGCCACCAGTAACTCAGGTTGGGAGCCCCAGCATTTT.

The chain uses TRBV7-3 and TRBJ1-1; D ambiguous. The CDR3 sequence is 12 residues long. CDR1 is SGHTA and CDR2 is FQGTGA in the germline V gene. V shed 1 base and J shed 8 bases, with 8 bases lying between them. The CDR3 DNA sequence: TGTGCCAGCAGCTTAAGCGGAGGGGAAGCTTTCTTT. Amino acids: CASSLSGGEAFF.

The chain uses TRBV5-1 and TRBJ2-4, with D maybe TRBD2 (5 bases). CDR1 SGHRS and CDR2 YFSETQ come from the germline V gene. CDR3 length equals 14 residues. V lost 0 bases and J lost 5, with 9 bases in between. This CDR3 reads CASSLAPRENIQYF. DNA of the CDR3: TGCGCCAGCAGCTTGGCCCCGCGGGAAAACATTCAGTACTTC.

CDR3 DNA sequence: TGTGCCAGCAGGGTTTTAACGGACTATGGCTACACCTTC. Its protein is CASRVLTDYGYTF. This chain joins TRBV12-3 or TRBV12-4 and TRBJ1-2, with no clear D. CDR3 length equals 13 residues. The V end lost 6 bases, the J end lost 3 bases, and 11 bases lay between the germline ends.

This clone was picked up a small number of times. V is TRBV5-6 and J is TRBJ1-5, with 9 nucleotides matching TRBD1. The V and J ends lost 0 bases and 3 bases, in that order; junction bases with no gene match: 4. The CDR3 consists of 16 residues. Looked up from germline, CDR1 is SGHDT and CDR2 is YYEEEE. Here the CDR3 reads CASSLGGTGYNQPQHF. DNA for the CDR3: TGTGCCAGCAGCTTGGGTGGGACAGGGTACAATCAGCCCCAGCATTTT.

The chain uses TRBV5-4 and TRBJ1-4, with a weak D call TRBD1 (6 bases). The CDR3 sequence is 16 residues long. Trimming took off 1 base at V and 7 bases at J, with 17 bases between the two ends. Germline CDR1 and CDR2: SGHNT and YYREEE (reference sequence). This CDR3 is CASSLFLQGMGEKLFF. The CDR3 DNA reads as TGTGCCAGCAGCTTGTTTCTGCAGGGGATGGGTGAAAAACTGTTTTTT.

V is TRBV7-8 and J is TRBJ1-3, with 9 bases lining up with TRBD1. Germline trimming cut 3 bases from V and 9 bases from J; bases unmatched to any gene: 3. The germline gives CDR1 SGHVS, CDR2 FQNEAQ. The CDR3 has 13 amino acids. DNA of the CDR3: TGTGCCAGCAGCTTTGACAGGGGGGGCACCATATATTTT. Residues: CASSFDRGGTIYF.

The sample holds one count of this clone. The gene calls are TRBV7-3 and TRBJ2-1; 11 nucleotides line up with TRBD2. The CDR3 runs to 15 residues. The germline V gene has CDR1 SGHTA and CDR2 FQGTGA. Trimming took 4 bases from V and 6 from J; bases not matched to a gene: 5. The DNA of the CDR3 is TGTGCCAGCAGCTATTCCGGGACTAGCGGCAATGAGCAGTTCTTC. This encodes CASSYSGTSGNEQFF.

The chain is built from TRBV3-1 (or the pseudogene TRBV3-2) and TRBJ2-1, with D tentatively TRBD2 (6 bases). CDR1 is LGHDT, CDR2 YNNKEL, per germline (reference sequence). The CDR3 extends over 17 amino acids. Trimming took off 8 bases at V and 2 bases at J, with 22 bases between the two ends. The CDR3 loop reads CASRPSGGNPPYNEQFF. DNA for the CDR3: TGTGCCAGCCGCCCCTCTGGCGGGAACCCCCCCTACAATGAGCAGTTCTTC.

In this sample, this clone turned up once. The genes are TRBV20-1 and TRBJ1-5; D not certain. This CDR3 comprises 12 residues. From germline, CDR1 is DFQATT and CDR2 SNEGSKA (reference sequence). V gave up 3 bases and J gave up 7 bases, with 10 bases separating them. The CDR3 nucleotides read TGCAGTGCTAGTAACAGTTACCAGCCCCAGCATTTT. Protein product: CSASNSYQPQHF.

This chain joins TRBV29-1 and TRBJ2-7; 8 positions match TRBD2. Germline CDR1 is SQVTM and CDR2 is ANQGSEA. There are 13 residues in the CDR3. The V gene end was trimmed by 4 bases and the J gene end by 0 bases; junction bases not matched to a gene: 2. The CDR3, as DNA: TGCAGCGTTGGAGGGACTAGCTCCTACGAGCAGTACTTC. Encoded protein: CSVGGTSSYEQYF.

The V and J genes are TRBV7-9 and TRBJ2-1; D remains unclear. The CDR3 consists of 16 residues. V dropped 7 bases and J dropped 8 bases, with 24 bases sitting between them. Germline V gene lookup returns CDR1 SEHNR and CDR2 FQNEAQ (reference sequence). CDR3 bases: TGTGCCAGCACCCCTGCGGTTTCCGTGGTTCCCCATGAGCAGTTCTTC. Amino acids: CASTPAVSVVPHEQFF. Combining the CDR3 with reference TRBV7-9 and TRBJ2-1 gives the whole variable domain DTGVSQNPRHKITKRGQNVTFRCDPISEHNRLYWYRQTLGQGPEFLTYFQNEAQLEKSRLLSDRFSAERPKGSFSTLEIQRTEQGDSAMYLCASTPAVSVVPHEQFFGPGTRLTVL.

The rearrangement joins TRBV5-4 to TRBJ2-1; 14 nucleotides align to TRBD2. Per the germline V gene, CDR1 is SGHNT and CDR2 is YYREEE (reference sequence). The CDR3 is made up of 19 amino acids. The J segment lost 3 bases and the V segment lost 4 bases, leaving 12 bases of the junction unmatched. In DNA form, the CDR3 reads TGTGCCAGCAGCCCCCCTGGCGGACTAGCGGGAGGAGTCTACAATGAGCAGTTCTTC. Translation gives CASSPPGGLAGGVYNEQFF.

In DNA, the CDR3 is TGCGCCAGCAGCTTGGAACAGGGAGGGAATGCTTTCTTT. Protein: CASSLEQGGNAFF. The V gene is TRBV5-1, the J gene TRBJ1-1, with D possibly matching TRBD1 (6 bases). The CDR3 runs to 13 residues. CDR1 and CDR2 from the germline V gene are SGHRS and YFSETQ. V gave up 0 bases and J gave up 11 bases, with 14 bases separating them.

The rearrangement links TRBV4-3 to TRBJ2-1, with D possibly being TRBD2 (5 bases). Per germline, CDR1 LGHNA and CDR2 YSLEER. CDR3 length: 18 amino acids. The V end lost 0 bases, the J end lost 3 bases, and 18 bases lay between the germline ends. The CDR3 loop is CASSQDQEPDLLYNEQFF. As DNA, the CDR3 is TGCGCCAGCAGCCAAGATCAGGAGCCGGACTTACTCTACAATGAGCAGTTCTTC.

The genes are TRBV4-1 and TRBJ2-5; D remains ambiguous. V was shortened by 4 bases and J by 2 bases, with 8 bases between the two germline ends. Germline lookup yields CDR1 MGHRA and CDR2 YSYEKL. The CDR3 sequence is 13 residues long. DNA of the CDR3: TGCGCCAGCAGCCCGAATCAGCAAGAGACCCAGTACTTC. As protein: CASSPNQQETQYF.

The CDR3 coding sequence is TGCGCCAGCAGCAGCAAAGTGGTAGCGGGAGGACTAAACATATACCAAGAGACCCAGTACTTC. Protein product: CASSSKVVAGGLNIYQETQYF. This chain joins TRBV5-1 and TRBJ2-5, with 10 bases matching TRBD2. Germline V gene lookup returns CDR1 SGHRS and CDR2 YFSETQ. V was pared by 4 bases and J by 0 bases, with 21 bases of the junction left unmatched. The CDR3 has 21 residues.

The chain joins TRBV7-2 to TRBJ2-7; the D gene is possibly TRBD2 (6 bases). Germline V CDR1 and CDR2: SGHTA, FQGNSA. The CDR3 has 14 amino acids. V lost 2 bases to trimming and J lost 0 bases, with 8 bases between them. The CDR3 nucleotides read TGTGCCAGCAGCTTATACGGGGGCTCCTACGAGCAGTACTTC. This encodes CASSLYGGSYEQYF.

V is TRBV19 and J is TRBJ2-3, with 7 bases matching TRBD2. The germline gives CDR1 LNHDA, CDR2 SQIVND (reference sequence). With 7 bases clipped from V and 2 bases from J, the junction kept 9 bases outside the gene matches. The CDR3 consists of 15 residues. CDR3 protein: CASKSHGTTTDTQYF. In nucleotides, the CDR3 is TGTGCCAGTAAATCACACGGGACTACCACAGATACGCAGTATTTT.

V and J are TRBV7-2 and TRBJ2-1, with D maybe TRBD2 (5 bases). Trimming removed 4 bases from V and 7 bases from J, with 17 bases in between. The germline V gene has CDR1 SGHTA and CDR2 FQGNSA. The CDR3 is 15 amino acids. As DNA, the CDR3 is TGTGCCAGCAGCTCGGAGGTTTTCGGTGGTAATGAGCAGTTCTTC. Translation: CASSSEVFGGNEQFF.

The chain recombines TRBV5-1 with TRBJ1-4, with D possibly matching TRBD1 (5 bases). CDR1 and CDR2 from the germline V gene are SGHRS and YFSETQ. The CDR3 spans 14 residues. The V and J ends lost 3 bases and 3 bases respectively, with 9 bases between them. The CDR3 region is CASSSGGANEKLFF. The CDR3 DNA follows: TGCGCCAGCAGCTCGGGAGGGGCTAATGAAAAACTGTTTTTT.

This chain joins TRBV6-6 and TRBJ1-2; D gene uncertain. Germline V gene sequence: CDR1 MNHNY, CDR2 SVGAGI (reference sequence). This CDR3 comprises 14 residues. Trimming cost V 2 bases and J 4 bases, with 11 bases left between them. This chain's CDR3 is CASSYGQSLYGYTF. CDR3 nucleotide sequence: TGTGCCAGCAGTTACGGCCAGTCCCTCTATGGCTACACCTTC.

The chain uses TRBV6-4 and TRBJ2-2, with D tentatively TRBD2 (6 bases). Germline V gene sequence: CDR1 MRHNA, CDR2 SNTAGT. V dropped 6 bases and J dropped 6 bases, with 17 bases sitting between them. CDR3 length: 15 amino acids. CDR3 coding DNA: TGTGCCAGCAGCTCGGAGGCGGGAAGTTCCGGGGAGCTGTTTTTT. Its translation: CASSSEAGSSGELFF.

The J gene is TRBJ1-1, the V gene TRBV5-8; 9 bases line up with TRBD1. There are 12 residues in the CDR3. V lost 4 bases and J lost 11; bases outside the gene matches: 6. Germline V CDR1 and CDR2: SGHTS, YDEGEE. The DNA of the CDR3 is TGTGCCAGCAGCGAATGGGACAGGGAGGCTTTCTTT. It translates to CASSEWDREAFF. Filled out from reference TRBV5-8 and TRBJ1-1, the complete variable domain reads EAGVTQSPTHLIKTRGQQATLRCSPISGHTSVYWYQQALGLGLQFLLWYDEGEERNRGNFPPRFSGRQFPNYSSELNVNALELEDSALYLCASSEWDREAFFGQGTRLTVV.